The TCR beta chain under discussion was sequenced for a study of cytomegalovirus exposure and HLA in healthy donors. The wider study: An analysis done earlier identified some 120 million unique TCR beta sequences from approximately 180 million T cells.

As to this clone: The target antigen is unknown.

Whole-study findings and limits: Reportedly, fewer N-insertions than the roughly 700-donor mean appeared in an Asian-associated ancestry cluster in a later analysis. Later on, analysis showed that most CMV-associated TCR beta chains appeared to be HLA-restricted.

Trimming removed 5 bases at V and 1 base at J, with 11 bases between. Germline V gene sequence: CDR1 SEHNR, CDR2 FQNEAQ (reference sequence). The CDR3 totals 15 residues. Researchers ran the PCR with 60 Vbeta and 13 Jbeta primers. Sequenced by immunoSEQ multiplex PCR; TCRdb stores in-frame clones only, minus some. This table holds about 150,000 clones, more than 75% found once. The chain couples TRBV7-9 to TRBJ2-2; possibly TRBD1 for D (5 bases). The source is a woman aged 40 to 50 in good health and CMV-seropositive. What was sequenced was PBMCs. The CDR3 nucleotides are TGTGCCAGCAGCCTGGAACAGGAGAACACCGGGGAGCTGTTTTTT. Its protein product is CASSLEQENTGELFF.